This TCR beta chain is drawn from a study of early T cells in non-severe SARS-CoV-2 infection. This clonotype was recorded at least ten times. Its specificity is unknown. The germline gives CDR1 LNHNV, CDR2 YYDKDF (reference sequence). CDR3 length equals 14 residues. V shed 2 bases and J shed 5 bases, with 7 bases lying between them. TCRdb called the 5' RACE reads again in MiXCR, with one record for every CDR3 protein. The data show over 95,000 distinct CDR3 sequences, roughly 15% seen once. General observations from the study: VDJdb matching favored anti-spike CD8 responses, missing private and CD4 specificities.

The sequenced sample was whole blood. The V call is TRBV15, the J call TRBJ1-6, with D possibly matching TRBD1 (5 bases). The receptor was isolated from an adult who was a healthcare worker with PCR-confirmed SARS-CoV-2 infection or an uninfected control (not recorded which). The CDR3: CATSRQGHNSPLHF. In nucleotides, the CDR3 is TGTGCCACCAGCAGACAGGGTCATAATTCACCCCTCCACTTT.